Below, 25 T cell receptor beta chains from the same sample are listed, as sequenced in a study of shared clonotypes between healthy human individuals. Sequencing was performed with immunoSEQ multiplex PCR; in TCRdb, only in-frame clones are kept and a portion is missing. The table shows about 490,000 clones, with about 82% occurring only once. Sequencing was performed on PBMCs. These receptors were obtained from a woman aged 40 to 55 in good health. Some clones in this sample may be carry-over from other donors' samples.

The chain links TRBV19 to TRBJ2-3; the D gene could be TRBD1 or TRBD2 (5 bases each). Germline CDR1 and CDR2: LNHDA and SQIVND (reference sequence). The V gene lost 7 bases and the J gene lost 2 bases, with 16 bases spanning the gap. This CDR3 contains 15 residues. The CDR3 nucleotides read TGTGCCAGTAAGGGAGCTAACAGGCCCACAGATACGCAGTATTTT. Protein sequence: CASKGANRPTDTQYF.

The CDR3 here is CASSDGTPLYGYTF. The CDR3 bases are TGTGCCAGCAGTGATGGGACCCCCCTCTATGGCTACACCTTC. V and J are TRBV6-5 and TRBJ1-2; TRBD1 might be the D (5 bases). V lost 5 bases, J lost 4 bases, and 14 bases lay in between. Germline CDR1 is MNHEY and CDR2 is SVGAGI. The CDR3 has 14 amino acids.

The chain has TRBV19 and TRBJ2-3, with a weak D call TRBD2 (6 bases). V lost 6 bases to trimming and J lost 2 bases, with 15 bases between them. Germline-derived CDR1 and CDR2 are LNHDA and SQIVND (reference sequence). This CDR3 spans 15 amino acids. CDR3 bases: TGTGCCAGTAGCCAATCGGACTATGACACAGATACGCAGTATTTT. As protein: CASSQSDYDTDTQYF.

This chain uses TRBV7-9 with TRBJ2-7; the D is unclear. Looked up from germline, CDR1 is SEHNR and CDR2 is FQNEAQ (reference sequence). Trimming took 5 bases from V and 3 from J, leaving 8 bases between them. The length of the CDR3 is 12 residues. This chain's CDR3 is CASSKTSYEQYF. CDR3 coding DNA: TGTGCCAGCAGCAAAACAAGCTACGAGCAGTACTTC.

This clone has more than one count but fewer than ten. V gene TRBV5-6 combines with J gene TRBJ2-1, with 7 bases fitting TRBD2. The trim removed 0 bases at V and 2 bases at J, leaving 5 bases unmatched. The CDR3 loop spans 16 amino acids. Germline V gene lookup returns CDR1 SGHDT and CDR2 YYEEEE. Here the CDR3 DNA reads TGTGCCAGCAGCTTGGGATCTAGCGGACCCTACAATGAGCAGTTCTTC. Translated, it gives CASSLGSSGPYNEQFF. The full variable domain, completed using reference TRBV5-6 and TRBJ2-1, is DAGVTQSPTHLIKTRGQQVTLRCSPKSGHDTVSWYQQALGQGPQFIFQYYEEEERQRGNFPDRFSGHQFPNYSSELNVNALLLGDSALYLCASSLGSSGPYNEQFFGPGTRLTVL.

CDR3 DNA: TGTGCCTGGAGTGTGGTCGAGCAGTACTTC. The encoded protein is CAWSVVEQYF. The rearrangement uses TRBV30 and TRBJ2-7; D is unclear. Trimming left V 0 bases short and J 6 bases short, with 3 bases between. CDR1 is GTSNPN, CDR2 SVGIG, per germline (reference sequence). This CDR3 has 10 residues.

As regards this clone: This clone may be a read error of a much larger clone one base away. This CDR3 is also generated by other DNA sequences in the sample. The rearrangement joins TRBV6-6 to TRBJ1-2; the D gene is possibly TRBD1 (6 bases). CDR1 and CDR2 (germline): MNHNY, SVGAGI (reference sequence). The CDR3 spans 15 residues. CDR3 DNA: TGTGCCAGCAGTCCAAGCCCCACAGGGCACTATGGTTACACCTTC. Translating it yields CASSPSPTGHYGYTF.

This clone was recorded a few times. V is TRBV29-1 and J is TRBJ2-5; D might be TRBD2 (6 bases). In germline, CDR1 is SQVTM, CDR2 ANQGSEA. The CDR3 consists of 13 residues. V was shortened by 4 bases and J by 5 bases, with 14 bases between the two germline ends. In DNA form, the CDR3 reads TGCAGCGTTGCGGGGTCAAGCGGGGAGACCCAGTACTTC. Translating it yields CSVAGSSGETQYF.

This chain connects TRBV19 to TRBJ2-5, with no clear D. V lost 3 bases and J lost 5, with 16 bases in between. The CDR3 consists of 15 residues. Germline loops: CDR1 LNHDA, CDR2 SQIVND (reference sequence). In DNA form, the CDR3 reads TGTGCCAGTAGTATGACCCGCATACCCTCGGAGACCCAGTACTTC. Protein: CASSMTRIPSETQYF.

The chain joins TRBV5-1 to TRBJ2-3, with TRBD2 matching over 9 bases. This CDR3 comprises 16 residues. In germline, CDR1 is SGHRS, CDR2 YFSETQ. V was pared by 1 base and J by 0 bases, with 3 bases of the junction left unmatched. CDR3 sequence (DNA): TGCGCCAGCAGCTTGCTAGCGGGGTCTAGCACAGATACGCAGTATTTT. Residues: CASSLLAGSSTDTQYF. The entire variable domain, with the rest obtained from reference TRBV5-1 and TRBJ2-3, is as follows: KAGVTQTPRYLIKTRGQQVTLSCSPISGHRSVSWYQQTPGQGLQFLFEYFSETQRNKGNFPGRFSGRQFSNSRSEMNVSTLELGDSALYLCASSLLAGSSTDTQYFGPGTRLTVL.

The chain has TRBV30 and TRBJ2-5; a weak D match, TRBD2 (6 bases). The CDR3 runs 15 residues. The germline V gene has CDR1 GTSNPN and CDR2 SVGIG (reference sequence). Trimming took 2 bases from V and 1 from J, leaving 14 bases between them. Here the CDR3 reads CAWSPGGRLQETQYF. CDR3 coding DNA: TGTGCCTGGAGTCCCGGGGGTCGGCTCCAAGAGACCCAGTACTTC.

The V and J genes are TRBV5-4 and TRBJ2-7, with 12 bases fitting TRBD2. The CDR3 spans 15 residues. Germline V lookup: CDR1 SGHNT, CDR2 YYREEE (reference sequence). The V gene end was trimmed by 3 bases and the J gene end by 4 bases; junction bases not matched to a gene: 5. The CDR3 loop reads CASSSSSGRVYEQYF. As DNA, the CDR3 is TGTGCCAGCAGCTCCTCTAGCGGGAGGGTGTACGAGCAGTACTTC.

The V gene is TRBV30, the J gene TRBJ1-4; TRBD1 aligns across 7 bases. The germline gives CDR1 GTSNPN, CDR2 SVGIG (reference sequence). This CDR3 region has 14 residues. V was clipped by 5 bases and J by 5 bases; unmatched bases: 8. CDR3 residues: CAWAPGQTNEKLFF. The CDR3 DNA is TGTGCCTGGGCACCGGGACAGACGAATGAAAAACTGTTTTTT.

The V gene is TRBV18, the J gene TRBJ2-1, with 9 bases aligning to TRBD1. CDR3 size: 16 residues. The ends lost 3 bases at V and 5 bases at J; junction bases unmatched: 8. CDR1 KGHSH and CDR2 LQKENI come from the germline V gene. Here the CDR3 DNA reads TGTGCCAGCTCACCGGGGGACAGGGCATTGGACAATGAGCAGTTCTTC. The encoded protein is CASSPGDRALDNEQFF.

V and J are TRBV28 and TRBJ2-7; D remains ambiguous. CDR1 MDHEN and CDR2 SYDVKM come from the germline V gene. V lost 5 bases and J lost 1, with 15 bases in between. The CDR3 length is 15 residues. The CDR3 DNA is TGTGCCAGCAGTCCACCCCCGAGGTTGTCCTACGAGCAGTACTTC. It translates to CASSPPPRLSYEQYF.

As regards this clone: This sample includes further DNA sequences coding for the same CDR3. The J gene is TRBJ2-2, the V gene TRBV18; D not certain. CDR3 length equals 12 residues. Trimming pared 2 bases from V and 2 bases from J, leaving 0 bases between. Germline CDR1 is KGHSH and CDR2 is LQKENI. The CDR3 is CASSPNTGELFF. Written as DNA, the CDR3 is TGTGCCAGCTCACCAAACACCGGGGAGCTGTTTTTT.

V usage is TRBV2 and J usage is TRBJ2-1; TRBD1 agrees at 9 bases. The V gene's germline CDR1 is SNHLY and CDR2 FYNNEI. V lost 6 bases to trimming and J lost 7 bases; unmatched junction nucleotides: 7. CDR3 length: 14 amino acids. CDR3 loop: CASSRDRALNEQFF. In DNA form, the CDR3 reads TGTGCCAGCAGCCGGGACAGGGCTTTGAATGAGCAGTTCTTC. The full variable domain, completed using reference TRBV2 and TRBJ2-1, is EPEVTQTPSHQVTQMGQEVILRCVPISNHLYFYWYRQILGQKVEFLVSFYNNEISEKSEIFDDQFSVERPDGSNFTLKIRSTKLEDSAMYFCASSRDRALNEQFFGPGTRLTVL.

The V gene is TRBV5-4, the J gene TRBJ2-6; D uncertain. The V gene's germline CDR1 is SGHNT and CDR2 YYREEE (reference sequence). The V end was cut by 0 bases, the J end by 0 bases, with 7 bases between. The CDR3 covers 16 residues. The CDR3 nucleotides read TGTGCCAGCAGCTTGGAGACGTTCTCTGGGGCCAACGTCCTGACTTTC. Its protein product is CASSLETFSGANVLTF.

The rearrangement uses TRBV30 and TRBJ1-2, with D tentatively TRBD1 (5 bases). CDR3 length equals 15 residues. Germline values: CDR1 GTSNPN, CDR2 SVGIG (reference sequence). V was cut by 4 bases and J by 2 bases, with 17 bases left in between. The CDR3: CAWNLAMGQNYGYTF. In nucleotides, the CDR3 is TGTGCCTGGAACCTCGCGATGGGGCAGAACTATGGCTACACCTTC.

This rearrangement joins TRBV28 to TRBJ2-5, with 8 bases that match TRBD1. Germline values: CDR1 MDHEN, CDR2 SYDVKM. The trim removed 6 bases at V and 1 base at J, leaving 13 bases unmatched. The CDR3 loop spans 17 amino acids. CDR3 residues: CASSLNELQGAQETQYF. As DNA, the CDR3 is TGTGCCAGCAGCTTAAACGAGCTCCAGGGGGCCCAAGAGACCCAGTACTTC.

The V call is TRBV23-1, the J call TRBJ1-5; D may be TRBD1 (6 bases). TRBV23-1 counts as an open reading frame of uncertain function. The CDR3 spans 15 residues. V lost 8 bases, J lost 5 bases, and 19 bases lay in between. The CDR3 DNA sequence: TGCGCCAGCCTCCCCTCCGGGGGCCGACATCAGCCCCAGCATTTT. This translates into CASLPSGGRHQPQHF.

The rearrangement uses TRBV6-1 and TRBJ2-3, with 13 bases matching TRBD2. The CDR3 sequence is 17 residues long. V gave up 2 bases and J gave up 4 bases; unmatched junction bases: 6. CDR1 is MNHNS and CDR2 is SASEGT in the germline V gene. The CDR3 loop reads CASSEKTSGRGADTQYF. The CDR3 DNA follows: TGTGCCAGCAGTGAAAAAACTAGCGGGAGGGGGGCAGATACGCAGTATTTT.

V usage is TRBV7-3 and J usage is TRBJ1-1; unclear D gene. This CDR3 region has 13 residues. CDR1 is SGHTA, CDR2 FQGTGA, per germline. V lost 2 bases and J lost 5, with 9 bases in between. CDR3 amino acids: CASSLGHLTEAFF. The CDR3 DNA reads TGTGCCAGCAGCTTAGGCCACTTGACTGAAGCTTTCTTT.

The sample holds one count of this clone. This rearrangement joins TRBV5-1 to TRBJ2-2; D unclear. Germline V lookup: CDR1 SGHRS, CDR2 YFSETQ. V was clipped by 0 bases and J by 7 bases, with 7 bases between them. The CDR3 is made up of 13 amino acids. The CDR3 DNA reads TGCGCCAGCAGCTTGGCCACTGGCGGGGAGCTGTTTTTT. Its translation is CASSLATGGELFF.

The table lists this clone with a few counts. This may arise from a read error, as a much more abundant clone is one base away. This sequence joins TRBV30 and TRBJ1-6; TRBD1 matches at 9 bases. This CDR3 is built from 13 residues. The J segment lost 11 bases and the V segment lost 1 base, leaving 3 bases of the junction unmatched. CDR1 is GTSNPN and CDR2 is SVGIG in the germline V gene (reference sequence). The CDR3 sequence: CAWSEDRGPPLHF. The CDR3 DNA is TGTGCCTGGAGTGAGGACAGGGGTCCACCCCTCCACTTT. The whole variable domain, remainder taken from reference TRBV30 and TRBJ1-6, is SQTIHQWPATLVQPVGSPLSLECTVEGTSNPNLYWYRQAAGRGLQLLFYSVGIGQISSEVPQNLSASRPQDRQFILSSKKLLLSDSGFYLCAWSEDRGPPLHFGNGTRLTVT.